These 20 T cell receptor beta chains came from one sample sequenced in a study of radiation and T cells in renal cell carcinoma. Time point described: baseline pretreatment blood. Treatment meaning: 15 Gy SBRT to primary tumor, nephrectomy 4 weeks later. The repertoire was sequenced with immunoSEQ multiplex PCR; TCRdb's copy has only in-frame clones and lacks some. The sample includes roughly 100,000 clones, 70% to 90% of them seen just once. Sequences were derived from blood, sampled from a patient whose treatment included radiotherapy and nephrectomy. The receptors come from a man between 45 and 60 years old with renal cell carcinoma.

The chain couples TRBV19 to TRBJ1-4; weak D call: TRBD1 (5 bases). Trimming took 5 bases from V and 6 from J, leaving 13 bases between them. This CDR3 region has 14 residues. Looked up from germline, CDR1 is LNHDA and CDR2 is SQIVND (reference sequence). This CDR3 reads CASSRRGRDEKLFF. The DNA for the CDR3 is TGTGCCAGTAGTCGTAGGGGACGCGATGAAAAACTGTTTTTT.

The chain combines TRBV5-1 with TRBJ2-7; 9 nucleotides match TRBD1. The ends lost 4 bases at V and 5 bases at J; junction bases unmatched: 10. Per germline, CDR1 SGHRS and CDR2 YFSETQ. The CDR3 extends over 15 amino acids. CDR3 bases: TGCGCCAGCAGCCGTTGGTATGGACAGGGGAACGAGCAGTACTTC. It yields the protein CASSRWYGQGNEQYF.

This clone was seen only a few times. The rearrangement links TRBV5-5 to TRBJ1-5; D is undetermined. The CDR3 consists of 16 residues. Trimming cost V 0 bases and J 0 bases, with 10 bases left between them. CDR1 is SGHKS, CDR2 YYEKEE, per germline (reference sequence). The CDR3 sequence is CASSLVSDHSNQPQHF. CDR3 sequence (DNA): TGTGCCAGCAGCTTGGTCTCAGATCATAGCAATCAGCCCCAGCATTTT.

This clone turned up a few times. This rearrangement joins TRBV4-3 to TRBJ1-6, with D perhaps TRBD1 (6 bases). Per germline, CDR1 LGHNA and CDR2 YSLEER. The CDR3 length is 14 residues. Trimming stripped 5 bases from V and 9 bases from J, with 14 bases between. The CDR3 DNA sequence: TGCGCCAGCAGCGCCGGACAGCAAGTTTCACCCCTCCACTTT. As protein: CASSAGQQVSPLHF.

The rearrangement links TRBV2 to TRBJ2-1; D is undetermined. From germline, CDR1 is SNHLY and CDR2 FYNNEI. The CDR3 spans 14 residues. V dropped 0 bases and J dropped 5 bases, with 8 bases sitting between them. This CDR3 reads CASSEALPDNEQFF. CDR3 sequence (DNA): TGTGCCAGCAGTGAAGCGCTCCCAGACAATGAGCAGTTCTTC.

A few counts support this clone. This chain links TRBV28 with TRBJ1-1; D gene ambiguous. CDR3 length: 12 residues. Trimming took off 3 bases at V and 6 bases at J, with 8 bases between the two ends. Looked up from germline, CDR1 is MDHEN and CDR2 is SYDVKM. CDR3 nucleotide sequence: TGTGCCAGCAGTTTTCTATTGGCTGAAGCTTTCTTT. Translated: CASSFLLAEAFF.

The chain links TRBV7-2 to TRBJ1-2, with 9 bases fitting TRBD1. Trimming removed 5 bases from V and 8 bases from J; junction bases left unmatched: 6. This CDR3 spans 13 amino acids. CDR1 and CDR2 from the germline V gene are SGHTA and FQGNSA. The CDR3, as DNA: TGTGCCAGCAGCCTCGGACAGGGGATGGGCTACACCTTC. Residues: CASSLGQGMGYTF.

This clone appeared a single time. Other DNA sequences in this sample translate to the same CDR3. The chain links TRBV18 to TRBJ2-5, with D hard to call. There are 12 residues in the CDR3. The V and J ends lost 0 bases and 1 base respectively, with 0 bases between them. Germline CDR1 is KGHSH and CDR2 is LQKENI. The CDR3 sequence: CASSPPQETQYF. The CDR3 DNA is TGTGCCAGCTCACCACCCCAAGAGACCCAGTACTTC.

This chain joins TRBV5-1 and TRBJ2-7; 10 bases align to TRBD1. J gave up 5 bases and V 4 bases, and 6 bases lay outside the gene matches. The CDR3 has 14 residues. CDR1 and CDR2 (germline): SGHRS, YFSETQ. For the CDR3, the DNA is TGCGCCAGCAGCCTCCCGGGACAGGGGAACGAGCAGTACTTC. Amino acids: CASSLPGQGNEQYF.

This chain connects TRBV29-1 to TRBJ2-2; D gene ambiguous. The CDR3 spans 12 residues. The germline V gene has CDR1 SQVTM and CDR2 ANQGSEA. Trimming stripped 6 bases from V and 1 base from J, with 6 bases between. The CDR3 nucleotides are TGCAGCGTAGGGCAGAACACCGGGGAGCTGTTTTTT. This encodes CSVGQNTGELFF.

The DNA for the CDR3 is TGTGCCAGCAGTTCTCCGGCCTTGGAGGGCGCAGATACGCAGTATTTT. Residues: CASSSPALEGADTQYF. The chain joins TRBV27 to TRBJ2-3; weak D call: TRBD2 (6 bases). The germline CDR1 and CDR2 sequences are MNHEY and SMNVEV (reference sequence). The V gene lost 4 bases and the J gene lost 4 bases, with 18 bases spanning the gap. The CDR3 consists of 16 residues.

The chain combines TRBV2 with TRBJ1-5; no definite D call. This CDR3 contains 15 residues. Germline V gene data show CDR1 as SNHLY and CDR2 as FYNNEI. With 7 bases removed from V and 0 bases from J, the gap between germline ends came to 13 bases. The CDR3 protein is CASKELTNSNQPQHF. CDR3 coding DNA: TGTGCCAGCAAGGAGTTAACGAATAGCAATCAGCCCCAGCATTTT.

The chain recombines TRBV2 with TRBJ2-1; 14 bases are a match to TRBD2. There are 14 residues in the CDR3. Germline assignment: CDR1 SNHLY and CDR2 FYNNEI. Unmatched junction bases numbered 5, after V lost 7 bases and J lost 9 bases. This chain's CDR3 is CASMTSGRAGEQFF. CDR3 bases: TGTGCCAGCATGACTAGCGGGAGGGCCGGTGAGCAGTTCTTC.

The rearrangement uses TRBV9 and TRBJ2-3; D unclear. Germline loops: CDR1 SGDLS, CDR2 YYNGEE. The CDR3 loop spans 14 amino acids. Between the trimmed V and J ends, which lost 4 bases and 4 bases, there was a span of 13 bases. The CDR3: CASSTNIRSDTQYF. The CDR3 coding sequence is TGTGCCAGCAGCACGAACATACGGTCAGATACGCAGTATTTT.

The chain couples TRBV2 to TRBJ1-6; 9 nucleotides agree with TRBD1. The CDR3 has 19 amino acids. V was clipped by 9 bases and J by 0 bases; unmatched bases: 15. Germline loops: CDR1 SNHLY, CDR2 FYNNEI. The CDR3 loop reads CARNRGQGHSRSYNSPLHF. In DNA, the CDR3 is TGTGCCAGGAATAGGGGACAGGGCCATAGTCGCTCCTATAATTCACCCCTCCACTTT.

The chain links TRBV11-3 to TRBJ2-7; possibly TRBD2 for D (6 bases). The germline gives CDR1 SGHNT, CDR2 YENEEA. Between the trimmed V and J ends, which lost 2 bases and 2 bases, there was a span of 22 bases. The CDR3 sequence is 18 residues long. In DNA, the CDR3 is TGTGCCAGCAGCTTAACGGAGGGAGCGTGGGAGGCCGCCTACGAGCAGTACTTC. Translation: CASSLTEGAWEAAYEQYF. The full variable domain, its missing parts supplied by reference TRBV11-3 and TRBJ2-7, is EAGVVQSPRYKIIEKKQPVAFWCNPISGHNTLYWYLQNLGQGPELLIRYENEEAVDDSQLPKDRFSAERLKGVDSTLKIQPAELGDSAVYLCASSLTEGAWEAAYEQYFGPGTRLTVT.

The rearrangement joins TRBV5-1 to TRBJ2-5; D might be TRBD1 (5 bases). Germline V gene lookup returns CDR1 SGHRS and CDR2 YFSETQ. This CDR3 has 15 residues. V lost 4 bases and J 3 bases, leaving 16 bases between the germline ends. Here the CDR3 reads CASSLTQGWKETQYF. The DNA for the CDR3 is TGCGCCAGCAGCCTGACCCAGGGTTGGAAAGAGACCCAGTACTTC.

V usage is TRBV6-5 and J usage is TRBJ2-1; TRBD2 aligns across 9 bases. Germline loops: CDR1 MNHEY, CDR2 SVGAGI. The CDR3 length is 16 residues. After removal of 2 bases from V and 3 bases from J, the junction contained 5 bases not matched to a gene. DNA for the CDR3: TGTGCCAGCAGTTACCCCAATAGCGGGAGCTACAATGAGCAGTTCTTC. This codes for CASSYPNSGSYNEQFF.

The CDR3 region is CASSSPRLAGGSYNEQFF. CDR3 DNA sequence: TGTGCCAGCAGTTCCCCTCGACTAGCGGGTGGGTCCTACAATGAGCAGTTCTTC. The chain is built from TRBV7-9 and TRBJ2-1, with 10 bases fitting TRBD2. The trim removed 6 bases at V and 1 base at J, leaving 12 bases unmatched. CDR3 length equals 18 residues. Germline CDR1 SEHNR, CDR2 FQNEAQ (reference sequence).

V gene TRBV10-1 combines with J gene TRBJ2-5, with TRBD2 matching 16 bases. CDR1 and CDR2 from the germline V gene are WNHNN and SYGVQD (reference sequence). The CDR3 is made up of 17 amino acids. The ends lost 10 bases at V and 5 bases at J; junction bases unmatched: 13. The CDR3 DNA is TGCGCCACCACAACCGGGACTAGCGGGAGGGCGATGGAGACCCAGTACTTC. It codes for CATTTGTSGRAMETQYF.